Detailed here is one T cell receptor (beta chain). Its target is not known. The PCR had 60 Vbeta and 13 Jbeta primers. The method was immunoSEQ multiplex PCR; TCRdb's version includes in-frame clones alone and lacks a portion of them. This table has some 150,000 clones, more than 75% appearing once. The sample is drawn from a study of cytomegalovirus exposure and HLA in healthy donors. Findings and limits, study-wide: Accurate prediction of most subjects' HLA-A and HLA-B alleles from TCR beta sequences was reported. In a later analysis, HLA-C alleles had the fewest associated TCRs, DRB1 alleles the most.

Trimming cost V 2 bases and J 5 bases, with 10 bases left between them. Germline V CDR1 and CDR2: GTSNPN, SVGIG (reference sequence). The CDR3 spans 13 residues. The genes are TRBV30 and TRBJ1-5; D is possibly TRBD1 (5 bases). The clonotype comes from a male donor in good health and CMV-seronegative. Sequences were obtained from PBMCs. CDR3 amino acids: CAWSLQGYQPQHF. CDR3 DNA: TGTGCCTGGAGTCTTCAGGGTTATCAGCCCCAGCATTTT. The whole variable domain, filled in from reference TRBV30 and TRBJ1-5, reads SQTIHQWPATLVQPVGSPLSLECTVEGTSNPNLYWYRQAAGRGLQLLFYSVGIGQISSEVPQNLSASRPQDRQFILSSKKLLLSDSGFYLCAWSLQGYQPQHFGDGTRLSIL.